This is a list of T cell receptor beta chains from one sample in a study of cytomegalovirus exposure and HLA in healthy donors. Data came from immunoSEQ multiplex PCR; TCRdb stores just in-frame clones and leaves some out. The sample includes over 65,000 clones, about 76% of them seen just once. The specimen sequenced was PBMCs. The receptors come from a woman aged 40-49 years in good health and CMV-seropositive. CDR3s include the opening cysteine and the closing phenylalanine or tryptophan. D genes are given only for firm matches. Only some rows state a clone size, as once, few, many or a class for expanded clones.

D,size,V,J,CDR3,DNA
-,-,TRBV6-1,TRBJ2-7,CASSEQAYEQYF,TGTGCCAGCAGTGAGCAGGCCTACGAGCAGTACTTC
-,-,TRBV28,TRBJ2-3,CASRDRAGTDTQYF,TGTGCCAGCAGAGACCGGGCAGGGACAGATACGCAGTATTTT
TRBD2,once,TRBV13,TRBJ2-7,CASSSQPGGPDEQYF,TGTGCCAGCAGCTCCCAACCGGGAGGGCCAGACGAGCAGTACTTC
TRBD1,few,TRBV5-1,TRBJ2-5,CASSSTGARETQYF,TGCGCCAGCAGCTCGACAGGGGCTAGAGAGACCCAGTACTTC
TRBD1,-,TRBV5-1,TRBJ1-5,CASSWTGNGGPQHF,TGCGCCAGCAGCTGGACAGGGAACGGGGGGCCCCAGCATTTT
-,-,TRBV27,TRBJ1-1,CASSPDILGIGNTEAFF,TGTGCCAGCAGCCCTGACATATTGGGCATCGGGAACACTGAAGCTTTCTTT
TRBD1,-,TRBV29-1,TRBJ2-7,CSVNGQGPYEQYF,TGCAGCGTCAACGGACAGGGACCCTACGAGCAGTACTTC
TRBD1,-,TRBV19,TRBJ1-4,CASSDRVFANEKLFF,TGTGCCAGTAGTGACAGGGTATTTGCTAATGAAAAACTGTTTTTT
-,-,TRBV4-2,TRBJ2-2,CASSHPGTSGELFF,TGTGCCAGCAGCCATCCTGGGACATCCGGGGAGCTGTTTTTT
-,few,TRBV27,TRBJ2-7,CASRTYTGSYEQYF,TGTGCCAGCAGGACTTATACCGGCTCCTACGAGCAGTACTTC